These 16 T cell receptor beta chains share one sample of origin, sequenced in a study. TCRdb analysed the 5' RACE reads with MiXCR anew, one entry per CDR3 protein. The sample records roughly 58,000 distinct CDR3 sequences, around 21% being singletons. Treg sorting used a CD4+CD25+CD127-/low gate. The sample taken for sequencing was tumor-infiltrating Tregs sorted from the breast tumor. The receptors come from a female donor with breast cancer.

This clonotype has ten or more counts. This chain connects TRBV7-2 to TRBJ1-2; TRBD1 matches at 9 bases. Germline V CDR1 and CDR2: SGHTA, FQGNSA. The length of the CDR3 is 15 residues. The junction had 4 bases not matched to a gene; V was cut back by 0 bases and J by 5 bases. The CDR3 sequence is CASSLARTGVYGYTF. The CDR3 region has the DNA TGTGCCAGCAGCTTAGCGAGGACAGGGGTGTATGGCTACACCTTC.

This clonotype was seen more than once but under ten times. This chain uses TRBV28 with TRBJ1-2, with D uncertain. The length of the CDR3 is 16 residues. Looked up from germline, CDR1 is MDHEN and CDR2 is SYDVKM. Trimming pared 7 bases from V and 1 base from J, leaving 19 bases between. As DNA, the CDR3 is TGTGCCAGCACCTCCGCGGAGGTGAGCCTTAACTATGGCTACACCTTC. As protein: CASTSAEVSLNYGYTF.

V and J are TRBV7-8 and TRBJ1-1; no clear D. CDR1 and CDR2 (germline): SGHVS, FQNEAQ. This CDR3 contains 16 residues. Trimming shortened V by 5 bases and J by 1 base, and 17 bases separated the two germline ends. This CDR3 reads CASSLLGSLRNTEAFF. In DNA form, the CDR3 reads TGTGCCAGCAGCCTTCTAGGGAGCTTAAGGAACACTGAAGCTTTCTTT.

This clonotype came up a few times. The chain joins TRBV7-8 to TRBJ2-4, with TRBD1 matching 7 bases. The CDR3 extends over 13 amino acids. CDR1 is SGHVS, CDR2 FQNEAQ, per germline. V was pared by 6 bases and J by 9 bases, with 8 bases of the junction left unmatched. CDR3 region: CASSSGTESIQYF. The CDR3 region has the DNA TGTGCCAGCAGTTCCGGGACAGAGAGCATTCAGTACTTC. Using reference TRBV7-8 and TRBJ2-4 for the parts outside the CDR3, the full variable domain is GAGVSQSPRYKVAKRGQDVALRCDPISGHVSLFWYQQALGQGPEFLTYFQNEAQLDKSGLPSDRFFAERPEGSVSTLKIQRTQQEDSAVYLCASSSGTESIQYFGAGTRLSVL.

In this sample, this clonotype turned up many times. This sequence joins TRBV19 and TRBJ1-1; weak D call: TRBD1 (5 bases). V gave up 5 bases and J gave up 10 bases, with 14 bases separating them. The CDR3 spans 12 residues. Germline-derived CDR1 and CDR2 are LNHDA and SQIVND (reference sequence). The CDR3 DNA is TGTGCCAGTAGTCCAGGGTCAAAGGGAGCTTTCTTT. Translated: CASSPGSKGAFF.

This clonotype was seen more than once but under ten times. V and J are TRBV7-2 and TRBJ2-3; no definite D call. This CDR3 is 13 amino acids long. Trimming shortened V by 5 bases and J by 1 base, and 7 bases separated the two germline ends. Germline V gene sequence: CDR1 SGHTA, CDR2 FQGNSA. The CDR3 loop is CASSPLGTDTQYF. In DNA, the CDR3 is TGTGCCAGCAGCCCCCTGGGCACAGATACGCAGTATTTT.

This clonotype came up a few times. The V and J genes are TRBV6-1 and TRBJ2-2; no clear D gene. The V gene lost 1 base and the J gene lost 1 base, with 7 bases spanning the gap. The CDR3 totals 15 residues. Germline values: CDR1 MNHNS, CDR2 SASEGT. The CDR3 region is CASSEGLWNTGELFF. CDR3 DNA sequence: TGTGCCAGCAGTGAAGGGCTCTGGAACACCGGGGAGCTGTTTTTT.

The chain carries TRBV24-1 and TRBJ1-5, with D possibly being TRBD1 (6 bases). Trimming removed 3 bases at V and 2 bases at J, with 10 bases between. This CDR3 has 15 amino acids. The germline gives CDR1 KGHDR, CDR2 SFDVKD. The DNA of the CDR3 is TGTGCCACCAGTGATCCGCGACAGGGCAATCAGCCCCAGCATTTT. Amino acids: CATSDPRQGNQPQHF.

Here the CDR3 reads CASRGPIGTDTQYF. The CDR3 DNA reads TGTGCCAGCAGGGGTCCTATTGGCACAGATACGCAGTATTTT. This sequence joins TRBV6-1 and TRBJ2-3, with no clear D. This CDR3 region has 14 residues. Looked up from germline, CDR1 is MNHNS and CDR2 is SASEGT. V lost 6 bases and J lost 1, with 11 bases in between.

In its sample, this clonotype was seen a few times. J is TRBJ2-7 and V is TRBV24-1; weak D call: TRBD1 (6 bases). The germline V gene has CDR1 KGHDR and CDR2 SFDVKD. V lost 5 bases to trimming and J lost 2 bases, with 15 bases between them. The CDR3 has 15 residues. For the CDR3, the DNA is TGTGCCACCAGTGTTTGGGGGCGGAACACCTACGAGCAGTACTTC. Its protein is CATSVWGRNTYEQYF.

This clonotype showed up just once. This rearrangement joins TRBV5-1 to TRBJ2-2; D not resolved. The CDR3 length is 16 residues. CDR1 and CDR2 from the germline V gene are SGHRS and YFSETQ. V dropped 0 bases and J dropped 3 bases, with 12 bases sitting between them. The CDR3 DNA reads as TGCGCCAGCAGCTTGGCTCGTGGGCCGGACACCGGGGAGCTGTTTTTT. Translating gives CASSLARGPDTGELFF.

In its sample, this clonotype was seen many times. The chain employs TRBV15 and TRBJ1-5; no reliable D call. Germline lookup yields CDR1 LNHNV and CDR2 YYDKDF (reference sequence). The CDR3 length is 14 residues. V was shortened by 4 bases and J by 6 bases, with 13 bases between the two germline ends. The CDR3 bases are TGTGCCACCAGCAACCCTACGGCGGGTCAGCCCCAGCATTTT. Protein: CATSNPTAGQPQHF.

Many counts were recorded for this clonotype. This chain links TRBV20-1 with TRBJ1-1; D may be TRBD1 (5 bases). The germline V gene has CDR1 DFQATT and CDR2 SNEGSKA (reference sequence). This CDR3 is built from 12 residues. V gave up 5 bases and J gave up 1 base, with 8 bases separating them. Written as DNA, the CDR3 is TGCAGTGCTTACGACAGGAACACTGAAGCTTTCTTT. This sequence encodes CSAYDRNTEAFF.

This chain links TRBV10-3 with TRBJ1-5; D ambiguous. The CDR3 sequence is 15 residues long. V lost 5 bases and J 0 bases, leaving 11 bases between the germline ends. CDR1 and CDR2 (germline): ENHRY, SYGVKD. The CDR3 protein is CAISPGADSNQPQHF. The CDR3 DNA reads TGTGCCATCAGTCCCGGAGCGGATAGCAATCAGCCCCAGCATTTT.

This clonotype turned up a few times. This chain connects TRBV7-8 to TRBJ2-7, with a tentative D call TRBD1 (5 bases). The CDR3 consists of 15 residues. V was shortened by 3 bases and J by 2 bases, with 14 bases between the two germline ends. The germline V gene encodes CDR1 SGHVS and CDR2 FQNEAQ. CDR3 loop: CASSFTGRRPYEQYF. In nucleotides, the CDR3 is TGTGCCAGCAGCTTTACAGGACGAAGGCCCTACGAGCAGTACTTC.

The rearrangement joins TRBV12-3 or TRBV12-4 to TRBJ2-7; D not resolved. V lost 10 bases and J lost 1, with 26 bases in between. The CDR3 is 17 amino acids. CDR3 sequence reads: CANLLPPSAQKSYEQYF. Written as DNA, the CDR3 is TGTGCCAACCTCTTACCCCCCAGCGCCCAGAAATCCTACGAGCAGTACTTC.